This T cell receptor beta chain came from a study of a mutant IDH1 vaccine in newly diagnosed glioma. About the study: Patients got radiotherapy, temozolomide, or both beforehand, and most got both.

Study-level findings and limits: Top peripheral T cell clonotype shifts appeared unrelated to pseudoprogression.

This table comes from immunoSEQ multiplex PCR, and its TCRdb copy is limited to in-frame clones, with some not included. The sample lists 59,000 or so clones, about 90% occurring once. Time point meaning: baseline, week 1 (first vaccination visit). Specified treatment: pre-vaccination baseline after standard-of-care therapy. To note about this clone: What it binds is unknown.

This CDR3 comprises 15 residues. V was clipped by 5 bases and J by 5 bases; unmatched bases: 8. Per the germline V gene, CDR1 is SNHLY and CDR2 is FYNNEI. The source is a man aged 50-59 years with glioma. The sequencing here drew on PBMCs, taken from a glioma patient treated with radiotherapy, temozolomide or both. The chain recombines TRBV2 with TRBJ1-4; 7 bases match TRBD1. The CDR3 protein is CASSPTGMGNEKLFF. CDR3 DNA sequence: TGTGCCAGCAGTCCGACAGGGATGGGGAATGAAAAACTGTTTTTT.